The 16 T cell receptor beta chains below come from one sample, sequenced in a study of blood T cell repertoires in COVID-19. TCRdb keeps only in-frame clones here, not all; method: immunoSEQ multiplex PCR. The sample has 45,000 to 75,000 clones, 85% to 90% seen once. Sequencing was done on a sample of peripheral blood. The receptor set was obtained from a man between 60 and 70 years old with acute or convalescent COVID-19.

The DNA of the CDR3 is TGCGCCAGCAGCCAATACAGGGGAAGTGAGGAAAAACTGTTTTTT. Encoded protein: CASSQYRGSEEKLFF. The rearrangement uses TRBV4-1 and TRBJ1-4, with 7 bases that match TRBD1. The CDR3 extends over 15 amino acids. V dropped 2 bases and J dropped 8; count of bases not matched to a gene: 8. CDR1 is MGHRA and CDR2 is YSYEKL in the germline V gene.

The rearrangement uses TRBV5-1 and TRBJ1-4; D might be TRBD1 (5 bases). V lost 4 bases and J lost 4, with 17 bases in between. Germline-derived CDR1 and CDR2 are SGHRS and YFSETQ. CDR3 size: 16 residues. The CDR3 DNA follows: TGCGCCAGCAGCAGGGATGGGCAGGGTCTTAATGAAAAACTGTTTTTT. Residues: CASSRDGQGLNEKLFF.

This chain links TRBV9 with TRBJ2-5, with 12 bases that match TRBD2. This CDR3 region has 19 residues. Trimming took 0 bases from V and 2 from J; bases not matched to a gene: 11. CDR1 is SGDLS and CDR2 is YYNGEE in the germline V gene. The CDR3, as DNA: TGTGCCAGCAGCGTAGCTAGGGGCCTAGCGGGAGGGAAACAAGAGACCCAGTACTTC. It specifies CASSVARGLAGGKQETQYF.

The rearrangement uses TRBV18 and TRBJ2-3; TRBD2 is a possible D gene (5 bases). CDR1 and CDR2 from the germline V gene are KGHSH and LQKENI. V was cut by 2 bases and J by 5 bases, with 11 bases left in between. This CDR3 comprises 14 residues. CDR3: CASSPATGGDTQYF. In DNA form, the CDR3 reads TGTGCCAGCTCACCAGCGACTGGAGGAGATACGCAGTATTTT.

The chain carries TRBV7-3 and TRBJ1-1; 7 nucleotides align to TRBD1. The V and J ends lost 4 bases and 7 bases, in that order; junction bases with no gene match: 6. The germline gives CDR1 SGHTA, CDR2 FQGTGA. The CDR3 contains 13 residues. CDR3 amino acids: CASSSGTENEAFF. CDR3 nucleotides: TGTGCCAGCAGCTCTGGGACAGAAAATGAAGCTTTCTTT. Filled out from reference TRBV7-3 and TRBJ1-1, the complete variable domain reads GAGVSQTPSNKVTEKGKYVELRCDPISGHTALYWYRQSLGQGPEFLIYFQGTGAADDSGLPNDRFFAVRPEGSVSTLKIQRTERGDSAVYLCASSSGTENEAFFGQGTRLTVV.

The genes are TRBV5-1 and TRBJ2-5; possible D gene TRBD2, 7 bases. V was pared by 2 bases and J by 1 base, with 18 bases between. There are 17 residues in the CDR3. Germline lookup yields CDR1 SGHRS and CDR2 YFSETQ. CDR3 sequence (DNA): TGCGCCAGCAGCTTTGGACAAAAGGGGGGGACCCAAGAGACCCAGTACTTC. It codes for CASSFGQKGGTQETQYF. Looking up the rest from reference TRBV5-1 and TRBJ2-5 gives the full variable domain: KAGVTQTPRYLIKTRGQQVTLSCSPISGHRSVSWYQQTPGQGLQFLFEYFSETQRNKGNFPGRFSGRQFSNSRSEMNVSTLELGDSALYLCASSFGQKGGTQETQYFGPGTRLLVL.

The genes are TRBV7-9 and TRBJ2-5; 9 bases are shared with TRBD2. Germline CDR1 and CDR2: SEHNR and FQNEAQ (reference sequence). Trimming cost V 2 bases and J 4 bases; bases outside gene matches: 5. The CDR3 has 15 residues. CDR3 in DNA: TGTGCCAGCAGCTTATTTAGCGGGAGTGGAGAGACCCAGTACTTC. Translation gives CASSLFSGSGETQYF.

V is TRBV28 and J is TRBJ1-2; TRBD1 aligns across 7 bases. With V trimmed by 5 bases and J by 8 bases, 8 bases remained unmatched. The CDR3 is 13 amino acids. Germline CDR1 reads MDHEN; CDR2 reads SYDVKM. CDR3 DNA: TGTGCCAGCAGTCCCAGGACAGGAGGAGGCTACACCTTC. As protein: CASSPRTGGGYTF.

The chain is built from TRBV7-3 and TRBJ2-2; maybe TRBD1 (5 bases). This CDR3 spans 15 amino acids. CDR1 and CDR2 from the germline V gene are SGHTA and FQGTGA. V was pared by 5 bases and J by 4 bases, with 14 bases between. As DNA, the CDR3 is TGTGCCAGCAGCCCCAGGGAAATGGGCACCGGGGAGCTGTTTTTT. Protein sequence: CASSPREMGTGELFF. Looking up the rest from reference TRBV7-3 and TRBJ2-2 gives the full variable domain: GAGVSQTPSNKVTEKGKYVELRCDPISGHTALYWYRQSLGQGPEFLIYFQGTGAADDSGLPNDRFFAVRPEGSVSTLKIQRTERGDSAVYLCASSPREMGTGELFFGEGSRLTVL.

V is TRBV6-5 and J is TRBJ1-1; no clear D gene. Per germline, CDR1 MNHEY and CDR2 SVGAGI. The CDR3 is 12 amino acids. The V gene lost 8 bases and the J gene lost 4 bases, with 11 bases spanning the gap. The CDR3 DNA is TGTGCCAGCTTACGCAGGCGCACTGAAGCTTTCTTT. This sequence encodes CASLRRRTEAFF.

This clone was counted only a few times. The CDR3 sequence: CSVGDRRLYEQYF. The CDR3 nucleotides are TGCAGCGTTGGGGACAGGCGATTGTACGAGCAGTACTTC. V gene TRBV29-1 combines with J gene TRBJ2-7; 8 nucleotides agree with TRBD1. CDR1 is SQVTM, CDR2 ANQGSEA, per germline. CDR3 length equals 13 residues. Germline trimming cut 4 bases from V and 4 bases from J; bases unmatched to any gene: 6.

V and J are TRBV5-1 and TRBJ1-5; 9 bases are a match to TRBD1. CDR1 is SGHRS, CDR2 YFSETQ, per germline. V was pared by 5 bases and J by 4 bases, with 4 bases of the junction left unmatched. CDR3 length: 14 residues. The CDR3 loop is CASRPGTGNQPQHF. CDR3 DNA: TGCGCCAGCAGGCCCGGGACAGGGAATCAGCCCCAGCATTTT.

This chain connects TRBV4-1 to TRBJ2-1, with D perhaps matching TRBD2 (6 bases). CDR1 is MGHRA, CDR2 YSYEKL, per germline. The CDR3 runs to 14 residues. Deletions cut 3 bases from V and 4 bases from J, with 10 bases between. The CDR3 spells CASSQVAAYNEQFF. The CDR3 DNA is TGCGCCAGCAGCCAGGTAGCGGCGTACAATGAGCAGTTCTTC.

The chain has TRBV9 and TRBJ2-1; 7 nucleotides line up with TRBD1. The germline V gene encodes CDR1 SGDLS and CDR2 YYNGEE. J was trimmed by 1 base and V by 4 bases; bases with no gene match: 11. The CDR3 contains 17 residues. CDR3 DNA: TGTGCCAGCAGCACCCGACAGGGTTGGGGTTCCTACAATGAGCAGTTCTTC. It translates to CASSTRQGWGSYNEQFF. Full variable domain (rest looked up from reference TRBV9 and TRBJ2-1): DSGVTQTPKHLITATGQRVTLRCSPRSGDLSVYWYQQSLDQGLQFLIQYYNGEERAKGNILERFSAQQFPDLHSELNLSSLELGDSALYFCASSTRQGWGSYNEQFFGPGTRLTVL.

The rearrangement joins TRBV27 to TRBJ1-2, with 11 bases that match TRBD1. The CDR3 loop spans 14 amino acids. V lost 2 bases and J lost 8; bases outside the gene matches: 4. Germline CDR1 is MNHEY and CDR2 is SMNVEV (reference sequence). The CDR3 coding sequence is TGTGCCAGCAGTTTAGGACAGGGGGCGTACGGCTACACCTTC. Translation: CASSLGQGAYGYTF.

This clone was detected only once. CDR3 sequence (DNA): TGTGCCAGCAGCCGACCCCGGACAGGGGAAAGCGATACGCAGTATTTT. It is translated as CASSRPRTGESDTQYF. This chain joins TRBV7-9 and TRBJ2-3, with 9 bases that match TRBD1. This CDR3 contains 16 residues. With 5 bases clipped from V and 6 bases from J, the junction kept 12 bases outside the gene matches. Germline V lookup: CDR1 SEHNR, CDR2 FQNEAQ (reference sequence).